A single sample gave rise to the 14 T cell receptor beta chains below, sequenced in a study of blood T cell repertoires in COVID-19. TCRdb's copy holds only in-frame clones and misses some; the assay was immunoSEQ multiplex PCR. The sample lists about 340,000 clones; 75% to 90% were seen once. The sample taken for sequencing was peripheral blood. The receptors derive from a woman in her sixties with COVID-19, enrolled during active disease.

V and J are TRBV4-1 and TRBJ1-3; a possible D gene is TRBD1 (5 bases). V was cut by 2 bases and J by 3 bases, with 8 bases left in between. Germline V gene lookup returns CDR1 MGHRA and CDR2 YSYEKL. The length of the CDR3 is 14 residues. CDR3 in DNA: TGCGCCAGCAGCCAACTCACAGGTGGAAACACCATATATTTT. As protein: CASSQLTGGNTIYF.

The chain is built from TRBV21-1 and TRBJ2-7; TRBD1 reflects the table's D call only, with no check against the DNA. TRBV21-1 is deemed a pseudogene. This CDR3 is 13 amino acids long. CDR3 region: CASSFQGSYEQYF. The CDR3 DNA reads TGTGCCAGCAGCTTTCAGGGATCCTACGAGCAGTACTTC.

The V and J genes are TRBV3-1 (or the pseudogene TRBV3-2) and TRBJ1-2, with D tentatively TRBD1 (5 bases). This CDR3 contains 13 residues. The germline gives CDR1 LGHDT, CDR2 YNNKEL (reference sequence). V lost 5 bases and J lost 7, with 14 bases in between. The CDR3 sequence: CASSDQGLGGYTF. The CDR3 DNA reads TGTGCCAGCAGCGACCAGGGTCTGGGTGGCTACACCTTC.

The rearrangement joins TRBV18 to TRBJ1-2; TRBD1 matches at 11 bases. The J segment lost 4 bases and the V segment lost 2 bases, leaving 12 bases of the junction unmatched. Germline V CDR1 and CDR2: KGHSH, LQKENI. There are 18 residues in the CDR3. CDR3: CASSPALGGTGGVYGYTF. The DNA for the CDR3 is TGTGCCAGCTCACCAGCTTTGGGAGGGACAGGGGGTGTCTATGGCTACACCTTC.

The J gene is TRBJ1-5, the V gene TRBV12-3 or TRBV12-4, with D hard to call. V gave up 6 bases and J gave up 5 bases, with 11 bases separating them. The CDR3 contains 13 residues. CDR3 in amino acids: CASSSDTYQPQHF. The CDR3 DNA reads as TGTGCCAGCAGCTCTGACACCTATCAGCCCCAGCATTTT.

This chain links TRBV4-2 with TRBJ2-7, with TRBD2 matching over 11 bases. CDR1 and CDR2 (germline): LGHNA, YNFKEQ. Trimming removed 2 bases from V and 2 bases from J; junction bases left unmatched: 2. The CDR3 is 15 amino acids. CDR3 nucleotide sequence: TGTGCCAGCAGCCAAACGACTAGCGGGGCCTACGAGCAGTACTTC. Protein sequence: CASSQTTSGAYEQYF.

Notes on this clone: Distinct nucleotide sequences in the sample also encode this CDR3. The chain links TRBV5-1 to TRBJ2-2; possibly TRBD1 for D (5 bases). Germline V lookup: CDR1 SGHRS, CDR2 YFSETQ. The CDR3 has 14 residues. The V gene lost 2 bases and the J gene lost 1 base, with 6 bases spanning the gap. This CDR3 reads CASSFGQNTGELFF. Here the CDR3 DNA reads TGCGCCAGCAGCTTTGGACAGAACACCGGGGAGCTGTTTTTT.

About this clone: One end of the junction is discordant with germline, which a read error may explain. This chain joins TRBV13 and TRBJ2-5; D remains unclear. The CDR3 runs to 13 residues. Germline CDR1 reads PRHDT; CDR2 reads FYEKMQ (reference sequence). CDR3 DNA sequence: TGTGCCAGCAGCCTAGGACGAGTAAAGACCCAGTACTTC. It codes for CASSLGRVKTQYF.

This chain links TRBV6-6 with TRBJ1-4, with D unclear. CDR3 length: 16 residues. Trimming cost V 3 bases and J 0 bases, with 11 bases left between them. Germline V gene data show CDR1 as MNHNY and CDR2 as SVGAGI (reference sequence). The CDR3 loop reads CASSYFPSSTNEKLFF. CDR3 in DNA: TGTGCCAGCAGTTATTTTCCTTCCTCAACTAATGAAAAACTGTTTTTT.

This sequence joins TRBV7-9 and TRBJ2-7; D possibly corresponds to TRBD2 (6 bases). Per the germline V gene, CDR1 is SEHNR and CDR2 is FQNEAQ (reference sequence). The CDR3 contains 14 residues. The V and J ends lost 3 bases and 4 bases respectively, with 13 bases between them. In DNA, the CDR3 is TGTGCCAGCAGCTTTCGCGGGGTAGCTTACGAGCAGTACTTC. This encodes CASSFRGVAYEQYF.

The chain recombines TRBV6-2 or TRBV6-3 with TRBJ2-3; TRBD2 might be the D (6 bases). The germline V gene encodes CDR1 MNHEY and CDR2 SVGEGT. V lost 3 bases to trimming and J lost 2 bases, with 12 bases between them. There are 15 residues in the CDR3. CDR3 in amino acids: CASSYRGTLTDTQYF. In DNA, the CDR3 is TGTGCCAGCAGTTATCGGGGGACGCTCACAGATACGCAGTATTTT.

DNA for the CDR3: TGTGCCAGCAGCTTGGGCGGGGGCCGCCAAGAGACCCAGTACTTC. Protein: CASSLGGGRQETQYF. V gene TRBV11-3 combines with J gene TRBJ2-5, with D tentatively TRBD2 (7 bases). The CDR3 consists of 15 residues. Germline CDR1 SGHNT, CDR2 YENEEA. Trimming pared 3 bases from V and 1 base from J, leaving 12 bases between.

This clone was observed a few times. The CDR3, as DNA: TGTGCCAGCAGGGAGAGGGGGAACTCCTACGAGCAGTACTTC. Protein product: CASRERGNSYEQYF. The rearrangement links TRBV5-4 to TRBJ2-7; TRBD1 is a possible D gene (6 bases). Trimming shortened V by 5 bases and J by 0 bases, and 12 bases separated the two germline ends. The CDR3 totals 14 residues. In germline, CDR1 is SGHNT, CDR2 YYREEE (reference sequence).

CDR3 sequence reads: CASSLSPGTGNEQFF. CDR3 bases: TGTGCCAGCAGCCTAAGCCCCGGGACAGGCAATGAGCAGTTCTTC. This chain uses TRBV7-3 with TRBJ2-1, with 8 bases that match TRBD1. V was clipped by 5 bases and J by 6 bases; unmatched bases: 9. Germline assignment: CDR1 SGHTA and CDR2 FQGTGA. The CDR3 extends over 15 amino acids.